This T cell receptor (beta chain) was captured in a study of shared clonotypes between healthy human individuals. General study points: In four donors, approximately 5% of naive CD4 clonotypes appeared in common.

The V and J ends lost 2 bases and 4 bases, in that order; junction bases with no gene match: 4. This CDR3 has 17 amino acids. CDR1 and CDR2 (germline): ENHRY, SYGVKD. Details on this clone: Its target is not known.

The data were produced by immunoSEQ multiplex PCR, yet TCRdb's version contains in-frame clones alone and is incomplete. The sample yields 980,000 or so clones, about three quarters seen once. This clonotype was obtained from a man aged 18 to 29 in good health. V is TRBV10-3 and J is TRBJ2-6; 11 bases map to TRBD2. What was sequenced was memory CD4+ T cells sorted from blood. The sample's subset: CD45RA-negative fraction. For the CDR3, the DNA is TGTGCCATCAGTGAGGGTAGCGGGAGGGCCGGGGCCAACGTCCTGACTTTC. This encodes CAISEGSGRAGANVLTF.